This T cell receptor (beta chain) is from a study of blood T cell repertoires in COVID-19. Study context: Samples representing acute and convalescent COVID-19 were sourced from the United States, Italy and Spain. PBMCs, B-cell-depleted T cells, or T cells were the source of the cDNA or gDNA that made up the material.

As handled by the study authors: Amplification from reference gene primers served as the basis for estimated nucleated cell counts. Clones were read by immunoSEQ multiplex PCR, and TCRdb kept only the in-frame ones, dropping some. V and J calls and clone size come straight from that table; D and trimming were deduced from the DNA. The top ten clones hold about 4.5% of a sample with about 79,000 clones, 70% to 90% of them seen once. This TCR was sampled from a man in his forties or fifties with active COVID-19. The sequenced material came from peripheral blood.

The CDR3 spells CASSLASPGSEQYF. The CDR3 nucleotides read TGTGCCAGCAGCTTGGCTAGTCCGGGTTCCGAGCAGTACTTC. The rearrangement uses TRBV5-6 and TRBJ2-7; no firm D call. V lost 0 bases and J lost 6, with 13 bases in between. This CDR3 comprises 14 residues. Per germline, CDR1 SGHDT and CDR2 YYEEEE.